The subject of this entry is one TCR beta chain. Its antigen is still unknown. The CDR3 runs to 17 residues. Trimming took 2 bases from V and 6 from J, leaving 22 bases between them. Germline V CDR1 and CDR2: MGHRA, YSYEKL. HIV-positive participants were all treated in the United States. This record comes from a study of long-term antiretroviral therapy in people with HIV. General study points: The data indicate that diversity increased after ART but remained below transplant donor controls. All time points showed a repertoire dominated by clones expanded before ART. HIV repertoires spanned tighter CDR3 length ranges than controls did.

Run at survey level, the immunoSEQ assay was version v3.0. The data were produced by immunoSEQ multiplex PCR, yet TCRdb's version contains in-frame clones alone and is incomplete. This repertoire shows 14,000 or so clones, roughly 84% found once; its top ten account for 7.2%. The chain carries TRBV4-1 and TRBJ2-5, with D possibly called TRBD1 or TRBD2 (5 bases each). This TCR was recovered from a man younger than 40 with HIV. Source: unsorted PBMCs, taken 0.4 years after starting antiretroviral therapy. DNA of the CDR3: TGCGCCAGCAGCCAAAGTGTTGTGCAGGGAGATGTGAAGACCCAGTACTTC. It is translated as CASSQSVVQGDVKTQYF.